This T cell receptor (beta chain) was sequenced in a study of blood T cell repertoires in COVID-19 (TCRdb year 2020). Broadly, across the study: Samples covering the acute and convalescent phases of COVID-19 were provided by collaborators in the United States, Italy and Spain. HLA class I and class II types, where available, came from metadata supplied by the sample provider rather than from assay-based typing. The dataset comprised deeply sampled blood TCRbeta repertoires from subjects exposed to, actively infected with, or recovered from COVID-19. Nearly every sample came with metadata listing a de-identified subject ID, COVID-19 status, age in years and sex. The prospective study material was composed of cDNA or gDNA derived from T cells, B-cell-depleted T cells, or PBMCs. The repertoires were released in a freely available public database intended as a resource for research on the immune response to SARS-CoV-2. The samples were drawn from two sources: the first 160 participants of the ongoing ImmuneRACE study, and some 1,300 subjects contributed by 6 global collaborators.

In Seattle, one collaborating source enrolled patients while the infection was active and tracked those patients longitudinally over the course of disease. Collaborating institutions collected whole blood in K2EDTA tubes following their own protocols. For TCRbeta analysis, collaborators shipped samples as frozen whole blood, isolated PBMCs, or DNA extracted from either of those sample types. The CDR3 spans 14 residues, from the cysteine through the phenylalanine. Just the 42-base CDR3 DNA is kept, in frame starting at base 1. V lost 6 bases and J lost 1 base, and the count of bases not matched to a germline gene is 3. CDR1 WSHSY and CDR2 SAAADI are derived from the germline V gene. Study-level results and caveats: How much clinical and demographic metadata was included differed by source and by participant, and the metadata was provided uncurated.

A note on this clone: There is no known antigen for this receptor. No qualities accompany the bases; no much larger clone lies one base away.

TCRbeta CDR3 regions were amplified from genomic DNA by means of the immunoSEQ Assay, a bias-controlled multiplex PCR. The authors' analysis ran thus. Within the assay, amplification of reference gene primers was used to estimate how many nucleated cells each sample contained. To quantify the absolute abundance of each unique TCRbeta CDR3 rearrangement, sequence reads were collapsed and filtered. For each sample, productive Simpson clonality was calculated by taking the square root of Simpson's diversity index across productive rearrangements. Not all clones reach the TCRdb copy of this immuneACCESS table, which keeps in-frame sequences only. Checked studies attribute under half of the gap to unresolved V genes and leave the rest unexplained. The V and J calls and clone size come from that table; D and trimming were worked out from the DNA. Across this sample there are 150,000 or so clones, with approximately 83% seen only once. 9% to 14% of the sample is taken by the ten largest.

The source of this sequence is a woman aged 60 to 75 with COVID-19, enrolled during active disease. The source material was peripheral blood. The chain uses TRBV10-2 and TRBJ2-5, with 9 middle bases fitting TRBD1. The DNA sequence reads TGCGCCAGCAGGGGGACAGGGACCCAAGAGACCCAGTACTTC. Its product reads: CASRGTGTQETQYF.